The 27 T cell receptor beta chains reported below all come from one sample, sequenced in a study of T cell repertoires in cytomegalovirus infection (dated by TCRdb to between 2018 and 2020). This sample was sequenced with an Illumina HiSeq 1500. Using fastp at Q25 and MiXCR, TCRdb reprocessed the public reads and kept productive beta chains. A single entry per CDR3 protein holds the most common genes and DNA from its merged rows. For this sample there are roughly 600,000 distinct CDR3 sequences; roughly 26% appear just once. Less than 9.5% of the sample is taken by the ten largest. Sequenced material: CD8+ T cells from PBMCs. The source is a human donor in good health (CMV status not recorded). Some clones in this sample may be carry-over from other donors' samples.

This clonotype was seen repeatedly, ten times or more. The rearrangement links TRBV6-2 or TRBV6-3 to TRBJ2-1; D call uncertain. The CDR3 spans 12 residues. Germline CDR1 reads MNHEY; CDR2 reads SVGEGT. V lost 5 bases to trimming and J lost 7 bases, with 9 bases between them. The chain's CDR3 is CASSPHLNEQFF. Here the CDR3 DNA reads TGTGCCAGCAGTCCACATCTGAATGAGCAGTTCTTC.

Points on this clonotype: A much larger clone differs by one base, so this may be a read error. The J gene is TRBJ2-2, the V gene TRBV6-6; D is perhaps TRBD1 (5 bases). The germline CDR1 and CDR2 sequences are MNHNY and SVGAGI (reference sequence). The CDR3 contains 12 residues. Trimming cost V 10 bases and J 3 bases, with 9 bases left between them. Written as DNA, the CDR3 is TGTGCCAACAGGCTTTACACCGGGGAGCTGTTTTTT. Translation gives CANRLYTGELFF.

This clonotype showed up many times. This chain uses TRBV12-3 or TRBV12-4 with TRBJ2-7; D is uncertain. The CDR3 loop spans 13 amino acids. V was shortened by 3 bases and J by 0 bases, with 6 bases between the two germline ends. The CDR3 DNA follows: TGTGCCAGCAGTTTCTACAGCTCCTACGAGCAGTACGTC. Translated, it gives CASSFYSSYEQYV.

A few counts support this clonotype. The chain carries TRBV20-1 and TRBJ1-2; tentative D call: TRBD1 (5 bases). CDR1 and CDR2 from the germline V gene are DFQATT and SNEGSKA (reference sequence). The CDR3 runs 14 residues. Trimming removed 0 bases from V and 5 bases from J, with 13 bases in between. CDR3 sequence (DNA): TGCAGTGCTAGAGATCTGGCAGGGCGGTATGGCTACACCTTC. Translation: CSARDLAGRYGYTF.

Comments on this clonotype: A much larger clone lies one base from this, so it may be a read error. The chain uses TRBV7-6 and TRBJ1-3; D is undetermined. The V end was cut by 5 bases, the J end by 6 bases, with 8 bases between. This CDR3 has 12 residues. Germline CDR1 reads SGHVS; CDR2 reads FNYEAQ. The CDR3 nucleotides are TGTGCCAGCAGCCCCAACGAAAACACCATATATTTT. This sequence encodes CASSPNENTIYF. Full variable domain (missing parts from reference TRBV7-6 and TRBJ1-3): GAGVSQSPRYKVTKRGQDVALRCDPISGHVSLYWYRQALGQGPEFLTYFNYEAQQDKSGLPNDRFSAERPEGSISTLTIQRTEQRDSAMYRCASSPNENTIYFGEGSWLTVV.

This sequence joins TRBV29-1 and TRBJ1-1; D is possibly TRBD1 (5 bases). V lost 6 bases, J lost 1 base, and 21 bases lay in between. Germline CDR1 is SQVTM and CDR2 is ANQGSEA. This CDR3 is built from 16 residues. The CDR3 spells CSVLGGLHRQNTEAFF. The DNA for the CDR3 is TGCAGCGTCCTTGGGGGGTTACACCGCCAGAACACTGAAGCTTTCTTT.

V gene TRBV28 combines with J gene TRBJ1-1, with D hard to call. This CDR3 spans 9 amino acids. Germline V gene lookup returns CDR1 MDHEN and CDR2 SYDVKM. The CDR3 DNA sequence: TGTGGGGCGGGAACTGAAGCTTTCTTT. This codes for CGAGTEAFF. Complete variable domain (other parts from reference TRBV28 and TRBJ1-1): DVKVTQSSRYLVKRTGEKVFLECVQDMDHENMFWYRQDPGLGLRLIYFSYDVKMKEKGDIPEGYSVSREKKERFSLILESASTNQTSMYLCGAGTEAFFGQGTRLTVV.

The sample holds a few counts of this clonotype. V usage is TRBV11-2 and J usage is TRBJ1-5; 8 bases fit TRBD1. The germline V gene has CDR1 SGHAT and CDR2 FQNNGV. V lost 2 bases and J lost 5; bases outside the gene matches: 2. The CDR3 runs 14 residues. CDR3 loop: CASSLWDRYQPQHF. Here the CDR3 DNA reads TGTGCCAGCAGCTTATGGGACAGGTATCAGCCCCAGCATTTT.

This clonotype was recorded a few times. V is TRBV19 and J is TRBJ2-6; 9 bases agree with TRBD1. Germline CDR1 and CDR2: LNHDA and SQIVND (reference sequence). The CDR3 loop spans 18 amino acids. The junction had 10 bases not matched to a gene; V was cut back by 7 bases and J by 0 bases. In DNA, the CDR3 is TGTGCCAGTACCGTGGACAGGGGTGCCCCCTCTGGGGCCAACGTCCTGACTTTC. Protein sequence: CASTVDRGAPSGANVLTF.

This clonotype was detected many times. The chain employs TRBV7-9 and TRBJ2-1, with unresolved D. V lost 3 bases and J 7 bases, leaving 10 bases between the germline ends. CDR3 size: 13 residues. Germline CDR1 and CDR2: SEHNR and FQNEAQ (reference sequence). The CDR3: CASSFHRANEQFF. CDR3 coding DNA: TGTGCCAGCAGCTTTCACAGAGCGAATGAGCAGTTCTTC. The full variable domain, its missing parts supplied by reference TRBV7-9 and TRBJ2-1, is DTGVSQNPRHKITKRGQNVTFRCDPISEHNRLYWYRQTLGQGPEFLTYFQNEAQLEKSRLLSDRFSAERPKGSFSTLEIQRTEQGDSAMYLCASSFHRANEQFFGPGTRLTVL.

This clonotype was seen a few times. The rearrangement links TRBV10-3 to TRBJ2-2, with TRBD2 identical over 7 bases. This CDR3 has 16 residues. V trimming: 7 bases; J trimming: 2 bases; junction bases outside the gene matches: 10. Germline V CDR1 and CDR2: ENHRY, SYGVKD. As DNA, the CDR3 is TGTGCCATCACAGGACTAAGCGGGGTCAACACCGGGGAGCTGTTTTTT. It is translated as CAITGLSGVNTGELFF.

Of note for this clonotype: Its ends do not fully match the called genes, so a read error is possible. The gene calls are TRBV12-3 or TRBV12-4 and TRBJ2-2; the match to TRBD1 covers 7 bases. The CDR3 is made up of 12 amino acids. This CDR3 reads CVSKQGTGELFF. The CDR3 DNA is TGTGTCAGCAAACAGGGGACCGGGGAGCTGTTTTTT.

On this clonotype: A single base separates this from a much larger clone, so it may be a read error. The V and J genes are TRBV7-4 and TRBJ2-5; D gene unclear. In germline, CDR1 is SGHVT, CDR2 SQSDAQ. The CDR3 contains 12 residues. This CDR3 is CANSSGLETQYF. CDR3 coding DNA: TGTGCCAACAGCTCCGGTTTAGAGACCCAGTACTTC. Looking up the rest from reference TRBV7-4 and TRBJ2-5 gives the full variable domain: GAGVSQSPRYKVAKRGRDVALRCDSISGHVTLYWYRQTLGQGSEVLTYSQSDAQRDKSGRPSGRFSAERPERSVSTLKIQRTEQGDSAVYLCANSSGLETQYFGPGTRLLVL.

V usage is TRBV10-3 and J usage is TRBJ2-1; D could derive from TRBD1 or TRBD2 (7 bases each). V was cut by 2 bases and J by 4 bases, with 15 bases left in between. The germline gives CDR1 ENHRY, CDR2 SYGVKD. The length of the CDR3 is 16 residues. CDR3 DNA: TGTGCCATCAGTGAGGCAGGGGGAGGGCCGTACAATGAGCAGTTCTTC. Translation: CAISEAGGGPYNEQFF.

V gene TRBV5-6 combines with J gene TRBJ2-7; 15 positions agree with TRBD2. V lost 4 bases and J lost 8; bases outside the gene matches: 4. Germline V gene data show CDR1 as SGHDT and CDR2 as YYEEEE. The CDR3 consists of 14 residues. The CDR3 DNA reads as TGTGCCAGCAGCCTGGGACTAGCGGGGGGCCAGCAGTACTTC. This sequence encodes CASSLGLAGGQQYF. Combining the CDR3 with reference TRBV5-6 and TRBJ2-7 gives the whole variable domain DAGVTQSPTHLIKTRGQQVTLRCSPKSGHDTVSWYQQALGQGPQFIFQYYEEEERQRGNFPDRFSGHQFPNYSSELNVNALLLGDSALYLCASSLGLAGGQQYFGPGTRLTVT.

Concerning this clonotype itself: A much larger clone is a single base away; this may be a read error. This chain links TRBV6-6 with TRBJ1-2; D ambiguous. V was clipped by 0 bases and J by 5 bases, with 16 bases between them. CDR1 and CDR2 from the germline V gene are MNHNY and SVGAGI (reference sequence). This CDR3 is 16 amino acids long. This chain's CDR3 is CASSYSILDGIYGYTF. The CDR3 DNA is TGTGCCAGCAGTTACTCGATATTGGACGGTATATATGGCTACACCTTC.

In this sample, this clonotype turned up a few times. CDR3 amino acids: CASSEGTWGQETQYF. In DNA form, the CDR3 reads TGTGCCAGCAGTGAGGGTACCTGGGGCCAAGAGACCCAGTACTTC. The rearrangement uses TRBV12-3 or TRBV12-4 and TRBJ2-5; D is possibly TRBD2 (5 bases). CDR3 length equals 15 residues. V was clipped by 5 bases and J by 1 base, with 14 bases between them.

The chain uses TRBV27 and TRBJ1-1; D is unresolved. Germline V CDR1 and CDR2: MNHEY, SMNVEV (reference sequence). This CDR3 contains 15 residues. The V end lost 5 bases, the J end lost 0 bases, and 13 bases lay between the germline ends. The CDR3 bases are TGTGCCAGCAGTACCCTCACCACTATGAACACTGAAGCTTTCTTT. Amino acid sequence: CASSTLTTMNTEAFF.

The table lists this clonotype with many counts. This rearrangement joins TRBV7-9 to TRBJ2-3, with D perhaps TRBD1 (5 bases). In germline, CDR1 is SEHNR, CDR2 FQNEAQ (reference sequence). The V end was cut by 3 bases, the J end by 6 bases, with 13 bases between. This CDR3 contains 14 residues. The DNA of the CDR3 is TGTGCCAGCAGCTTGGGGCCAACCCCGGATACGCAGTATTTT. This encodes CASSLGPTPDTQYF.

The chain employs TRBV25-1 and TRBJ2-2; D possibly corresponds to TRBD2 (6 bases). Germline V gene sequence: CDR1 MGHDK, CDR2 SYGVNS. The V gene lost 7 bases and the J gene lost 6 bases, with 15 bases spanning the gap. This CDR3 has 14 residues. The CDR3 DNA sequence: TGTGCCAGCAATACTATCGGGGGTTCCGGGGAGCTGTTTTTT. Protein sequence: CASNTIGGSGELFF.

This clonotype occurred a few times. V gene TRBV12-3 or TRBV12-4 combines with J gene TRBJ1-3; D unclear. V was clipped by 3 bases and J by 0 bases, with 9 bases between them. This CDR3 has 15 residues. The chain's CDR3 is CASSLGSISGNTIYF. In DNA, the CDR3 is TGTGCCAGCAGTTTGGGCAGCATCTCTGGAAACACCATATATTTT.

Comments on this clonotype: A much larger clone is a single base away; this may be a read error. The chain joins TRBV6-6 to TRBJ1-5; possibly TRBD1 for D (5 bases). The germline V gene has CDR1 MNHNY and CDR2 SVGAGI (reference sequence). The V and J ends lost 6 bases and 7 bases respectively, with 25 bases between them. CDR3 length: 17 amino acids. CDR3 in amino acids: CASRFIPDRTPRQPQHF. CDR3 nucleotides: TGTGCCAGCAGATTCATTCCTGACAGAACGCCAAGACAGCCCCAGCATTTT.

Notes on this clonotype: A read error may account for a junction end that differs from germline. The chain combines TRBV28 with TRBJ2-3, with D uncertain. Germline lookup yields CDR1 MDHEN and CDR2 SYDVKM. The CDR3 has 12 residues. CDR3 DNA: TGTGCCAACAGTCCTCTAGGGGATACGCAGTATTTT. It yields the protein CANSPLGDTQYF.

In its sample, this clonotype was seen many times. As DNA, the CDR3 is TGTGCCAGCAGTTTACCTTACACAGATACGCAGTATTTT. Its protein product is CASSLPYTDTQYF. This chain joins TRBV28 and TRBJ2-3; D gene unclear. CDR1 MDHEN and CDR2 SYDVKM come from the germline V gene. The CDR3 extends over 13 amino acids. Trimming left V 2 bases short and J 2 bases short, with 5 bases between.

This clonotype was counted ten times or more. The chain employs TRBV7-6 and TRBJ2-2; D is unresolved. Between the trimmed V and J ends, which lost 5 bases and 5 bases, there was a span of 6 bases. Per germline, CDR1 SGHVS and CDR2 FNYEAQ. The length of the CDR3 is 12 residues. CDR3 sequence (DNA): TGTGCCAGCAGCCGTAGTACCGGGGAGCTGTTTTTT. Protein: CASSRSTGELFF.

A few counts support this clonotype. CDR3 sequence reads: CASSSDRSRGHNEQFF. The CDR3 DNA is TGTGCCAGCAGTTCTGACAGGTCCCGTGGACACAATGAGCAGTTCTTC. This chain links TRBV6-1 with TRBJ2-1; a possible D gene is TRBD1 (6 bases). Trimming removed 5 bases from V and 5 bases from J, with 19 bases in between. This CDR3 is 16 amino acids long. Germline CDR1 is MNHNS and CDR2 is SASEGT.

The rearrangement uses TRBV7-9 and TRBJ2-7; 9 bases are shared with TRBD1. Germline values: CDR1 SEHNR, CDR2 FQNEAQ (reference sequence). The ends lost 8 bases at V and 3 bases at J; junction bases unmatched: 8. The length of the CDR3 is 14 residues. The CDR3 nucleotides are TGTGCCAGCGGCGGGACAGGGAATAACTACGAGCAGTACTTC. It codes for CASGGTGNNYEQYF.